The 30 T cell receptor beta chains listed next were all sequenced from one sample in a study of control samples from healthy donors and cancer patients. TCRdb keeps only in-frame clones here, not all; method: immunoSEQ multiplex PCR. In the table there are about 130,000 clones, roughly 90% of which are singletons. Sequences were obtained from blood. These receptors were collected from a woman between 50 and 59 years old in good health.

This clone was seen more than once but under ten times. The CDR3 region is CASSILWDRALYGYTF. In DNA, the CDR3 is TGTGCCAGCAGCATTCTATGGGACAGGGCCCTCTATGGCTACACCTTC. This chain uses TRBV21-1 with TRBJ1-2; the table's TRBD1 call for D was not verified on the DNA. TRBV21-1 is a pseudogene segment. The CDR3 loop spans 16 amino acids.

The chain recombines TRBV10-1 with TRBJ2-7; 7 bases match TRBD1. This CDR3 comprises 13 residues. The germline gives CDR1 WNHNN, CDR2 SYGVQD (reference sequence). J gave up 6 bases and V 5 bases, and 7 bases lay outside the gene matches. This CDR3 reads CASSQNTGAEQYF. CDR3 coding DNA: TGCGCCAGCAGTCAGAATACAGGGGCCGAGCAGTACTTC.

V is TRBV9 and J is TRBJ2-7; 9 positions agree with TRBD1. Germline CDR1 SGDLS, CDR2 YYNGEE. Unmatched junction bases numbered 9, after V lost 3 bases and J lost 2 bases. The CDR3 contains 16 residues. DNA of the CDR3: TGTGCCAGCAGCGCCCGCGACAGGGGGGGGACCTACGAGCAGTACTTC. It encodes CASSARDRGGTYEQYF.

The V and J genes are TRBV6-5 and TRBJ1-5; maybe TRBD1 (6 bases). There are 15 residues in the CDR3. V was trimmed by 6 bases and J by 5 bases, leaving 17 bases between them. CDR1 and CDR2 (germline): MNHEY, SVGAGI. The CDR3 reads CASRDPYRADQPQHF. DNA of the CDR3: TGTGCCAGCAGGGACCCATACAGGGCGGATCAGCCCCAGCATTTT.

This clone was recorded once. This chain links TRBV27 with TRBJ1-4, with 7 nucleotides matching TRBD1. This CDR3 comprises 15 residues. Germline V gene lookup returns CDR1 MNHEY and CDR2 SMNVEV (reference sequence). J was trimmed by 8 bases and V by 2 bases; bases with no gene match: 8. The CDR3 DNA is TGTGCCAGCAGTTTAGGGTGGCACAGGGGAGAAAAACTGTTTTTT. Translating it yields CASSLGWHRGEKLFF.

The rearrangement joins TRBV29-1 to TRBJ2-5; 8 bases fit TRBD2. The germline gives CDR1 SQVTM, CDR2 ANQGSEA. This CDR3 region has 16 residues. The trim removed 4 bases at V and 0 bases at J, leaving 10 bases unmatched. This CDR3 reads CSVVPVSGTNQETQYF. CDR3 nucleotide sequence: TGCAGCGTTGTCCCCGTTAGCGGGACAAACCAAGAGACCCAGTACTTC.

This rearrangement joins TRBV12-2 to TRBJ1-6; TRBD1, as called in the table, went unchecked against the DNA. TRBV12-2 is marked as a pseudogene. The length of the CDR3 is 17 residues. The CDR3 is CASRLAKRQGGNSPLHF. The CDR3 DNA is TGTGCAAGTCGCTTAGCGAAGAGACAGGGTGGGAATTCACCCCTCCACTTT.

This chain uses TRBV30 with TRBJ2-1; TRBD2 might be the D (6 bases). The CDR3 is 13 amino acids. Germline V gene lookup returns CDR1 GTSNPN and CDR2 SVGIG (reference sequence). The germline V and J ends were trimmed by 6 bases and 1 base, with 10 bases remaining between them. DNA for the CDR3: TGTGCCTGCCGGGACTCGTCCTACAATGAGCAGTTCTTC. This gives the protein CACRDSSYNEQFF.

The rearrangement links TRBV29-1 to TRBJ2-1; no clear D gene. The CDR3 spans 12 residues. Germline V gene sequence: CDR1 SQVTM, CDR2 ANQGSEA. V lost 4 bases and J 6 bases, leaving 10 bases between the germline ends. DNA for the CDR3: TGCAGCGTTGCTTCCCCGGGCAATGAGCAGTTCTTC. This sequence encodes CSVASPGNEQFF.

This clone was found a few times. Other DNA sequences in this sample translate to the same CDR3. V is TRBV7-9 and J is TRBJ1-1; D gene unclear. This CDR3 comprises 13 residues. Trimming took 1 base from V and 5 from J, leaving 8 bases between them. Per the germline V gene, CDR1 is SEHNR and CDR2 is FQNEAQ (reference sequence). CDR3 sequence: CASSLGTGTEAFF. CDR3 nucleotide sequence: TGTGCCAGCAGCTTAGGAACGGGAACTGAAGCTTTCTTT. Drawing the rest from reference TRBV7-9 and TRBJ1-1, the complete variable domain is DTGVSQNPRHKITKRGQNVTFRCDPISEHNRLYWYRQTLGQGPEFLTYFQNEAQLEKSRLLSDRFSAERPKGSFSTLEIQRTEQGDSAMYLCASSLGTGTEAFFGQGTRLTVV.

The V call is TRBV18, the J call TRBJ1-5; D gene unclear. Trimming took off 0 bases at V and 10 bases at J, with 19 bases between the two ends. The germline V gene encodes CDR1 KGHSH and CDR2 LQKENI. The CDR3 is made up of 16 amino acids. This CDR3 reads CASSPPGRSGKGPQHF. The CDR3 DNA reads TGTGCCAGCTCACCACCGGGTAGGTCGGGTAAGGGTCCCCAGCATTTT. The whole variable domain, remainder taken from reference TRBV18 and TRBJ1-5, is NAGVMQNPRHLVRRRGQEARLRCSPMKGHSHVYWYRQLPEEGLKFMVYLQKENIIDESGMPKERFSAEFPKEGPSILRIQQVVRGDSAAYFCASSPPGRSGKGPQHFGDGTRLSIL.

This chain links TRBV13 with TRBJ1-1; D is ambiguous. Germline loops: CDR1 PRHDT, CDR2 FYEKMQ (reference sequence). The CDR3 spans 14 residues. Trimming cost V 3 bases and J 1 base, with 9 bases left between them. CDR3 sequence (DNA): TGTGCCAGCAGCTTCAGACGGCGGAACACTGAAGCTTTCTTT. It encodes CASSFRRRNTEAFF.

The genes are TRBV7-9 and TRBJ2-3, with TRBD2 matching 10 bases. Germline CDR1 is SEHNR and CDR2 is FQNEAQ (reference sequence). The CDR3 extends over 15 amino acids. Germline trimming cut 2 bases from V and 5 bases from J; bases unmatched to any gene: 4. CDR3 protein: CASSLTSGAVDTQYF. In DNA form, the CDR3 reads TGTGCCAGCAGCTTAACTAGCGGGGCCGTAGATACGCAGTATTTT.

The chain uses TRBV4-1 and TRBJ2-7; tentative D call: TRBD1 (6 bases). The V end lost 0 bases, the J end lost 3 bases, and 12 bases lay between the germline ends. CDR3 length: 15 amino acids. Germline-derived CDR1 and CDR2 are MGHRA and YSYEKL. The CDR3 nucleotides are TGCGCCAGCAGCCAAGATACAGGGTCGGACTACGAGCAGTACTTC. This codes for CASSQDTGSDYEQYF.

V is TRBV7-9 and J is TRBJ1-1; the D is unclear. Germline lookup yields CDR1 SEHNR and CDR2 FQNEAQ (reference sequence). The V and J ends lost 0 bases and 8 bases respectively, with 4 bases between them. The CDR3 is 11 residues long. CDR3 region: CASSLATEAFF. The CDR3, as DNA: TGTGCCAGCAGCTTAGCGACAGAAGCTTTCTTT.

This chain joins TRBV29-1 and TRBJ2-1, with D possibly matching TRBD1 (6 bases). V shed 6 bases and J shed 6 bases, with 9 bases lying between them. Germline CDR1 reads SQVTM; CDR2 reads ANQGSEA. This CDR3 has 11 amino acids. Here the CDR3 reads CSVGAANEQFF. As DNA, the CDR3 is TGCAGCGTGGGGGCTGCCAATGAGCAGTTCTTC.

The rearrangement uses TRBV2 and TRBJ1-5; unclear D gene. From germline, CDR1 is SNHLY and CDR2 FYNNEI. There are 15 residues in the CDR3. V was clipped by 1 base and J by 4 bases, with 11 bases between them. The CDR3 is CASSEGATRNQPQHF. DNA for the CDR3: TGTGCCAGCAGTGAAGGGGCCACCCGAAATCAGCCCCAGCATTTT.

This chain connects TRBV14 to TRBJ2-5; perhaps TRBD2 as D (6 bases). The CDR3 runs 14 residues. Germline CDR1 is SGHDN and CDR2 is FVKESK. Trimming took off 1 base at V and 4 bases at J, with 10 bases between the two ends. CDR3 loop: CASSQASRGETQYF. The CDR3, as DNA: TGTGCCAGCAGCCAAGCCTCGCGGGGAGAGACCCAGTACTTC.

V gene TRBV29-1 combines with J gene TRBJ2-3, with D possibly matching TRBD2 (5 bases). Trimming removed 4 bases from V and 1 base from J, with 9 bases in between. Germline V lookup: CDR1 SQVTM, CDR2 ANQGSEA. The CDR3 has 13 residues. The CDR3 sequence: CSVGSGRTDTQYF. CDR3 in DNA: TGCAGCGTTGGCAGCGGACGCACAGATACGCAGTATTTT.

The chain joins TRBV29-1 to TRBJ2-3, with TRBD2 identical over 8 bases. The CDR3 spans 15 residues. CDR1 and CDR2 (germline): SQVTM, ANQGSEA. Germline trimming cut 3 bases from V and 6 bases from J; bases unmatched to any gene: 11. CDR3 nucleotide sequence: TGCAGCGTTGACAAGCTACGGGGGGGGCGGGATACGCAGTATTTT. Protein sequence: CSVDKLRGGRDTQYF.

V usage is TRBV6-1 and J usage is TRBJ2-3; 7 bases agree with TRBD2. Trimming took 2 bases from V and 4 from J; bases not matched to a gene: 9. Per the germline V gene, CDR1 is MNHNS and CDR2 is SASEGT. The CDR3 is made up of 16 amino acids. CDR3 DNA: TGTGCCAGCAGTGAAACTAGCGTCATATCTTCAGATACGCAGTATTTT. Its translation: CASSETSVISSDTQYF.

V gene TRBV5-1 combines with J gene TRBJ1-1; D possibly corresponds to TRBD1 (6 bases). Germline CDR1 is SGHRS and CDR2 is YFSETQ. The V gene lost 4 bases and the J gene lost 1 base, with 14 bases spanning the gap. The CDR3 loop spans 15 amino acids. In nucleotides, the CDR3 is TGCGCCAGCAGCCGCTCATGGACAGAGAACACTGAAGCTTTCTTT. This codes for CASSRSWTENTEAFF.

The chain links TRBV18 to TRBJ1-2; D unclear. The germline V gene has CDR1 KGHSH and CDR2 LQKENI. Trimming took 2 bases from V and 2 from J, leaving 12 bases between them. The CDR3 contains 15 residues. CDR3 coding DNA: TGTGCCAGCTCACCATCTTTGACCACAAACTATGGCTACACCTTC. Encoded protein: CASSPSLTTNYGYTF.

The chain uses TRBV28 and TRBJ1-2; D gene unclear. From germline, CDR1 is MDHEN and CDR2 SYDVKM. The CDR3 runs 14 residues. Trimming took off 3 bases at V and 0 bases at J, with 8 bases between the two ends. CDR3 in amino acids: CASSLSQANYGYTF. CDR3 DNA sequence: TGTGCCAGCAGTTTGAGCCAAGCTAACTATGGCTACACCTTC.

This rearrangement joins TRBV18 to TRBJ2-7; tentative D call: TRBD1 (6 bases). The CDR3 runs to 13 residues. Germline V gene sequence: CDR1 KGHSH, CDR2 LQKENI. The V end was cut by 2 bases, the J end by 5 bases, with 10 bases between. The CDR3 reads CASSPRTADEQYF. The CDR3 DNA reads TGTGCCAGCTCACCAAGGACAGCTGACGAGCAGTACTTC.

The V call is TRBV25-1, the J call TRBJ2-5; 13 nucleotides line up with TRBD2. The CDR3 is 16 residues long. Trimming cost V 7 bases and J 3 bases; bases outside gene matches: 8. In germline, CDR1 is MGHDK, CDR2 SYGVNS. CDR3 protein: CASNPSGTSGKETQYF. The CDR3 bases are TGTGCCAGCAACCCATCCGGGACTAGCGGGAAAGAGACCCAGTACTTC.

This rearrangement joins TRBV3-1 (or the pseudogene TRBV3-2) to TRBJ2-7, with D perhaps TRBD1 or TRBD2 (5 bases each). Trimming stripped 4 bases from V and 2 bases from J, with 15 bases between. The CDR3 is 15 amino acids. Germline V CDR1 and CDR2: LGHDT, YNNKEL (reference sequence). CDR3 nucleotides: TGTGCCAGCAGCCCACTCGGGGCTGCCGCCTACGAGCAGTACTTC. Protein sequence: CASSPLGAAAYEQYF.

A single count supports this clone. The same CDR3 is also encoded by other DNA sequences in this sample. The chain uses TRBV19 and TRBJ1-2; no firm D call. This CDR3 has 11 residues. CDR1 is LNHDA and CDR2 is SQIVND in the germline V gene (reference sequence). V lost 3 bases and J 7 bases, leaving 6 bases between the germline ends. CDR3 DNA: TGTGCCAGTAGTATCGACCGTGGCTACACCTTC. Protein product: CASSIDRGYTF.

The V gene is TRBV11-2, the J gene TRBJ1-2; tentative D call: TRBD1 (6 bases). This CDR3 comprises 16 residues. V gave up 3 bases and J gave up 4 bases, with 18 bases separating them. Germline V lookup: CDR1 SGHAT, CDR2 FQNNGV. CDR3 bases: TGTGCCAGCAGCTTCTCACCCGACAGGCACCTCTATGGCTACACCTTC. Translation gives CASSFSPDRHLYGYTF.

This chain uses TRBV5-1 with TRBJ2-7, with 10 bases identical to TRBD1. CDR1 SGHRS and CDR2 YFSETQ come from the germline V gene. Trimming removed 5 bases from V and 2 bases from J; junction bases left unmatched: 7. CDR3 length: 15 amino acids. CDR3 residues: CASRHDRGPTYEQYF. CDR3 nucleotide sequence: TGCGCCAGCAGGCATGACAGGGGGCCGACCTACGAGCAGTACTTC.